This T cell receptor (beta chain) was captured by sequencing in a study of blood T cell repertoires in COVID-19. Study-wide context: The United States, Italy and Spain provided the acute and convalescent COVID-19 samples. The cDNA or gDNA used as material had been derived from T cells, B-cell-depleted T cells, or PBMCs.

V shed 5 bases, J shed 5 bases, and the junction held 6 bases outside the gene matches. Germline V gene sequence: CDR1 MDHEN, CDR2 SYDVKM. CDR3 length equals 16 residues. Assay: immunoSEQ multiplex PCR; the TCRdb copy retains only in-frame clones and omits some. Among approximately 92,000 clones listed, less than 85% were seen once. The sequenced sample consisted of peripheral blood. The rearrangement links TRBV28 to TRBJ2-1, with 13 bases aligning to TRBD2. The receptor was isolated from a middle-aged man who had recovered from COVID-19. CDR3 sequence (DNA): TGTGCCAGCAGTCAGACTAGCGGGAGGTTCAACAATGAGCAGTTCTTC. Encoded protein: CASSQTSGRFNNEQFF.